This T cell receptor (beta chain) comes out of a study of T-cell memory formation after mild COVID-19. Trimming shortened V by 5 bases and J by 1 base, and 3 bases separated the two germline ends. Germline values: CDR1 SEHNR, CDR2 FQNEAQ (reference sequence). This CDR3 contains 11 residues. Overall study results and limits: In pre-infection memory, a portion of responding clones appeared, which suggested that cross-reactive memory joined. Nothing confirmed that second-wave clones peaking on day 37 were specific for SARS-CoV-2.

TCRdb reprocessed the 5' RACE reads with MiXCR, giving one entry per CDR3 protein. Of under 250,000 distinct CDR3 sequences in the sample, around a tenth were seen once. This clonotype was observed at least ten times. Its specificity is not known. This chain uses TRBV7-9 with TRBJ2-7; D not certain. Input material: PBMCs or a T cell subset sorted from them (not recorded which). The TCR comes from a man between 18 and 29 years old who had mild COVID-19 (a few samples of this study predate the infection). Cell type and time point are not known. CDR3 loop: CASSRSYEQYF. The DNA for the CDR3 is TGTGCCAGCAGCCGATCCTACGAGCAGTACTTC.